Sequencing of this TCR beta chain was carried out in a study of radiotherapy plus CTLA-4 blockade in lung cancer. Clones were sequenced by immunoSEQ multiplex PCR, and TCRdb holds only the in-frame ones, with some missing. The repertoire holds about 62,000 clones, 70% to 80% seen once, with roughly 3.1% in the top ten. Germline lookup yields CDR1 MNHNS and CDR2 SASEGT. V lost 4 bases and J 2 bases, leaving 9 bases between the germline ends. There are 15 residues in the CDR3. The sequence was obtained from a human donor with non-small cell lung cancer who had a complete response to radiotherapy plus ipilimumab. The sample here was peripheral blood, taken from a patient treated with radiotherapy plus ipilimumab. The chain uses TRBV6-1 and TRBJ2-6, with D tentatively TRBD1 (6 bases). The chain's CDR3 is CASSGGGTGANVLTF. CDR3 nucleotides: TGTGCCAGCAGTGGAGGGGGTACTGGGGCCAACGTCCTGACTTTC.